This entry is about one T cell receptor beta chain. The antigen remains unidentified. This sample was included in a study of OX40 agonist ivuxolimab in advanced cancers. General study results and limits: Antigen specificity was not determined for the expanded peripheral T cells.

Deletions cut 7 bases from V and 4 bases from J, with 12 bases between. Germline V gene data show CDR1 as SGHRS and CDR2 as YFSETQ. This CDR3 has 14 residues. The protocol was immunoSEQ multiplex PCR, while the TCRdb copy is restricted to in-frame clones and leaves out a portion. The sample yields 65,000 to 95,000 clones, roughly nine tenths seen once. This chain connects TRBV5-1 to TRBJ2-6; maybe TRBD1 (5 bases). This material consisted of CD4+ or CD8+ T cells sorted from blood, taken in a trial of the OX40 agonist ivuxolimab. This TCR derives from an adult with an advanced solid tumor such as melanoma, head and neck, liver or kidney cancer. The CDR3 region has the DNA TGCGCCAGCTCCAAGGGGCCCGGGGCCAACGTCCTGACTTTC. Encoded protein: CASSKGPGANVLTF.